This T cell receptor (beta chain) was retrieved from a study of T cell responses to AZD1222 COVID-19 vaccine. Study information: Samples with a second dose at about 4 or about 12 weeks were pooled together.

The method was immunoSEQ multiplex PCR; TCRdb's version includes in-frame clones alone and lacks a portion of them. The profile covers 120,000 or so clones, with 87% appearing a single time and about 10% taken by the ten largest. V was cut by 4 bases and J by 5 bases, with 15 bases left in between. This CDR3 is built from 14 residues. Looked up from germline, CDR1 is GTSNPN and CDR2 is SVGIG (reference sequence). The chain uses TRBV30 and TRBJ1-5; D is unresolved. This specimen consisted of peripheral blood, obtained on day 0 of AZD1222 vaccination. The source of this sequence is an adult in good health. The CDR3 protein is CAWTERGRDQPQHF. CDR3 in DNA: TGTGCCTGGACCGAAAGAGGTAGGGATCAGCCCCAGCATTTT.